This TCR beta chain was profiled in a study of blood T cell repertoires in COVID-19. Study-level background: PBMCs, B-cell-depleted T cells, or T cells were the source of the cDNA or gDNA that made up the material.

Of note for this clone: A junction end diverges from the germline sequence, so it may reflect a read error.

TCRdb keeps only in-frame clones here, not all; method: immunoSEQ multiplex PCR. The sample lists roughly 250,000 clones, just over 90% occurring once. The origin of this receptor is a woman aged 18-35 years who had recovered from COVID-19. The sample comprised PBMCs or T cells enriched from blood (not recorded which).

The CDR3 sequence: CASSEAGQSFF. The DNA of the CDR3 is TGTGCCAGCAGTGAAGCGGGGCAGTCCTTCTTC. This sequence joins TRBV6-1 and TRBJ1-2, with a tentative D call TRBD1 (5 bases). The CDR3 loop spans 11 amino acids. CDR1 is MNHNS and CDR2 is SASEGT in the germline V gene.